The T cell receptor (beta chain) described here comes from a study of blood T cell repertoires in COVID-19. Study-wide background: Samples of COVID-19 (acute and convalescent) were obtained from the United States, Italy and Spain. T cells, B-cell-depleted T cells, or PBMCs supplied cDNA or gDNA.

This CDR3 is built from 15 residues. Between the trimmed V and J ends, which lost 0 bases and 8 bases, there was a span of 19 bases. Germline V gene lookup returns CDR1 GTSNPN and CDR2 SVGIG (reference sequence). This clone was seen repeatedly, ten times or more. In the original processing: Reference gene primer amplification gave nucleated cell count estimates. The repertoire was sequenced with immunoSEQ multiplex PCR; TCRdb's copy has only in-frame clones and lacks some. The V and J calls and clone size were taken over from that table, and D and trimming were inferred from the DNA. The table includes about 110,000 clones, 70% to 85% detected once.

The TCR comes from a woman between 40 and 55 years old with acute or convalescent COVID-19. The sequenced sample consisted of peripheral blood. The chain uses TRBV30 and TRBJ1-2, with TRBD1 as a possible D gene (6 bases). CDR3 DNA: TGTGCCTGGAGTGTAGGGGGTTCTTACGCAGGGGGCTACACCTTC. As protein: CAWSVGGSYAGGYTF.